The clone carrying this T cell receptor (beta chain) was counted many times. Sample time point: persistent/refractory GD, antithyroid drugs over 5 years with positive TRAb. The authors made the TCR library using RNA they extracted from PBMCs. In building TCR beta libraries, iRepertoire HTBI primers were used together with Arm-PCR of CDR3 regions. TCRdb analysed the multiplex PCR reads with MiXCR anew, one entry per CDR3 protein. The sample shows 400,000 to 500,000 distinct CDR3 sequences, roughly 21% of them seen only once. The data are from a study of regulatory T cells in long-lasting Graves disease. The sequenced sample was peripheral blood mononuclear cells (PBMCs), obtained when the disease was refractory, from a patient treated with antithyroid drugs. This TCR came from a female donor with Graves disease.

CDR3 DNA: TGTGCCAGCAGTTTAGCCGGGACAGGGCGAGACGAGACCCAGTACTTC. Amino acid sequence: CASSLAGTGRDETQYF. This rearrangement joins TRBV12-3 or TRBV12-4 to TRBJ2-5; 9 bases are shared with TRBD1. The CDR3 covers 16 residues. Trimming cost V 0 bases and J 5 bases; bases outside gene matches: 7.